This passage covers 28 T cell receptor beta chains from one sample sequenced in a study of cytomegalovirus exposure and HLA in healthy donors. The PCR had 60 Vbeta and 13 Jbeta primers. Sequencing was performed with immunoSEQ multiplex PCR; in TCRdb, only in-frame clones are kept and a portion is missing. The sample holds roughly 100,000 clones, roughly 70% seen once. The sequenced material came from PBMCs. The receptor set was obtained from a woman aged 50 to 60 in good health and CMV-seronegative.

This clone was counted only a few times. J is TRBJ1-1 and V is TRBV7-9; tentatively, D is TRBD1 (6 bases). Germline values: CDR1 SEHNR, CDR2 FQNEAQ (reference sequence). Between the trimmed V and J ends, which lost 2 bases and 3 bases, there was a span of 10 bases. The CDR3 extends over 14 amino acids. The CDR3 is CASSLSGTHTEAFF. DNA of the CDR3: TGTGCCAGCAGCTTATCCGGGACACACACTGAAGCTTTCTTT.

This chain uses TRBV11-3 with TRBJ2-1; 8 positions agree with TRBD1. Looked up from germline, CDR1 is SGHNT and CDR2 is YENEEA. The CDR3 contains 16 residues. Losses at the gene ends were 4 bases for V and 6 bases for J; bases not matched to a gene: 11. CDR3 nucleotides: TGTGCCAGCAGCTGGAGACCAGGGGGCTCAGGCAATGAGCAGTTCTTC. Its protein product is CASSWRPGGSGNEQFF. The full variable domain, rest sourced from reference TRBV11-3 and TRBJ2-1, is EAGVVQSPRYKIIEKKQPVAFWCNPISGHNTLYWYLQNLGQGPELLIRYENEEAVDDSQLPKDRFSAERLKGVDSTLKIQPAELGDSAVYLCASSWRPGGSGNEQFFGPGTRLTVL.

The gene calls are TRBV15 and TRBJ2-2; D gene unclear. This CDR3 comprises 12 residues. V lost 5 bases, J lost 3 bases, and 4 bases lay in between. CDR1 and CDR2 from the germline V gene are LNHNV and YYDKDF (reference sequence). In nucleotides, the CDR3 is TGTGCCACCAGCCGGGACACCGGGGAGCTGTTTTTT. Residues: CATSRDTGELFF.

The J gene is TRBJ1-6, the V gene TRBV27, with 9 bases fitting TRBD1. The J segment lost 9 bases and the V segment lost 4 bases, leaving 7 bases of the junction unmatched. There are 15 residues in the CDR3. CDR1 is MNHEY, CDR2 SMNVEV, per germline (reference sequence). The CDR3 nucleotides are TGTGCCAGCAGTTCATCGGGACAGGGTGCTTCACCCCTCCACTTT. Amino acid sequence: CASSSSGQGASPLHF.

This chain connects TRBV7-9 to TRBJ2-3; D perhaps matches TRBD1 (5 bases). The CDR3 consists of 16 residues. Germline CDR1 and CDR2: SEHNR and FQNEAQ (reference sequence). Trimming cost V 6 bases and J 4 bases, with 20 bases left between them. CDR3 region: CASRYGHSKQADTQYF. Here the CDR3 DNA reads TGTGCCAGCAGATACGGACACTCTAAACAGGCAGATACGCAGTATTTT. Full variable domain (outside the CDR3, taken from reference TRBV7-9 and TRBJ2-3): DTGVSQNPRHKITKRGQNVTFRCDPISEHNRLYWYRQTLGQGPEFLTYFQNEAQLEKSRLLSDRFSAERPKGSFSTLEIQRTEQGDSAMYLCASRYGHSKQADTQYFGPGTRLTVL.

V and J are TRBV9 and TRBJ1-1; D might be TRBD1 (5 bases). The CDR3 has 15 residues. CDR1 is SGDLS and CDR2 is YYNGEE in the germline V gene. V lost 4 bases to trimming and J lost 4 bases, with 17 bases between them. This chain's CDR3 is CASSPRPGGSTEAFF. The CDR3 DNA follows: TGTGCCAGCAGCCCACGACCCGGGGGATCCACTGAAGCTTTCTTT.

The rearrangement uses TRBV29-1 and TRBJ2-1; 13 positions match TRBD2. This CDR3 comprises 14 residues. The junction had 7 bases not matched to a gene; V was cut back by 7 bases and J by 7 bases. Germline CDR1 is SQVTM and CDR2 is ANQGSEA. CDR3 residues: CSAGLAGELNEQFF. The CDR3 DNA is TGCAGCGCCGGACTAGCGGGAGAATTGAATGAGCAGTTCTTC.

The chain links TRBV11-2 to TRBJ2-7; D perhaps matches TRBD2 (6 bases). The CDR3 extends over 15 amino acids. Germline V gene data show CDR1 as SGHAT and CDR2 as FQNNGV. The ends were cut back, 5 bases at V and 1 base at J, with 15 bases in the middle. Here the CDR3 reads CASSGWGVRSYEQYF. The CDR3 bases are TGTGCCAGCAGCGGGTGGGGGGTCAGGTCCTACGAGCAGTACTTC.

The V call is TRBV19, the J call TRBJ2-2; 8 bases agree with TRBD1. The ends lost 6 bases at V and 7 bases at J; junction bases unmatched: 4. Germline V gives CDR1 LNHDA, CDR2 SQIVND (reference sequence). The CDR3 consists of 13 residues. In DNA form, the CDR3 reads TGTGCCAGTAGGGACAGGGTGGTCGGGGAGCTGTTTTTT. As protein: CASRDRVVGELFF.

The chain joins TRBV14 to TRBJ1-5; no firm D call. V lost 1 base to trimming and J lost 6 bases, with 4 bases between them. The CDR3 loop spans 12 amino acids. Germline CDR1 and CDR2: SGHDN and FVKESK. CDR3 residues: CASSQVLQPQHF. The CDR3 DNA sequence: TGTGCCAGCAGCCAAGTCCTTCAGCCCCAGCATTTT.

This chain uses TRBV5-4 with TRBJ2-1, with TRBD2 identical over 14 bases. This CDR3 contains 18 residues. V was clipped by 2 bases and J by 5 bases; unmatched bases: 9. The V gene's germline CDR1 is SGHNT and CDR2 YYREEE (reference sequence). Here the CDR3 reads CASSFPGLAGAKDNEQFF. The CDR3 region has the DNA TGTGCCAGCAGCTTCCCGGGACTAGCGGGAGCGAAGGACAATGAGCAGTTCTTC.

This CDR3 is CASKTQGVVIEEPQHF. CDR3 nucleotide sequence: TGTGCCAGCAAGACACAGGGGGTAGTTATTGAGGAGCCCCAGCATTTT. This chain links TRBV2 with TRBJ1-5, with TRBD1 identical over 8 bases. Per the germline V gene, CDR1 is SNHLY and CDR2 is FYNNEI. Germline trimming cut 7 bases from V and 8 bases from J; bases unmatched to any gene: 16. The CDR3 totals 16 residues.

CDR3 DNA: TGTGCCAGCAGTAAGGACAGCACAGTCTACGAGCAGTACTTC. Amino acids: CASSKDSTVYEQYF. This sequence joins TRBV6-5 and TRBJ2-7, with D possibly TRBD1 on 6 matching bases. V dropped 5 bases and J dropped 3 bases, with 14 bases sitting between them. CDR3 length equals 14 residues. Germline lookup yields CDR1 MNHEY and CDR2 SVGAGI.

V and J are TRBV5-1 and TRBJ2-2; 7 bases agree with TRBD2. CDR1 and CDR2 (germline): SGHRS, YFSETQ. With 4 bases clipped from V and 2 bases from J, the junction kept 5 bases outside the gene matches. CDR3 size: 15 residues. The CDR3 protein is CASSPSGVNTGELFF. CDR3 bases: TGCGCCAGCAGCCCGAGCGGGGTTAACACCGGGGAGCTGTTTTTT.

The chain joins TRBV18 to TRBJ2-5, with 8 bases fitting TRBD1. After removal of 3 bases from V and 6 bases from J, the junction contained 3 bases not matched to a gene. The CDR3 runs 13 residues. CDR1 and CDR2 (germline): KGHSH, LQKENI. The CDR3 reads CASSPGQEKTQYF. DNA of the CDR3: TGTGCCAGCTCACCGGGACAGGAGAAGACCCAGTACTTC.

This rearrangement joins TRBV15 to TRBJ2-7, with a tentative D call TRBD1 (6 bases). Trimming cost V 3 bases and J 6 bases, with 9 bases left between them. Looked up from germline, CDR1 is LNHNV and CDR2 is YYDKDF (reference sequence). The CDR3 covers 12 residues. This CDR3 is CATSRPRGEQYF. The CDR3 DNA reads as TGTGCCACCAGCAGGCCCAGGGGCGAGCAGTACTTC.

The gene calls are TRBV6-1 and TRBJ2-1, with 8 bases aligning to TRBD2. The CDR3 has 14 residues. J was trimmed by 6 bases and V by 8 bases; bases with no gene match: 9. Germline loops: CDR1 MNHNS, CDR2 SASEGT. The CDR3 sequence is CASGSGGGFNEQFF. CDR3 in DNA: TGTGCCAGCGGGTCGGGCGGGGGGTTCAATGAGCAGTTCTTC.

This clone has just a few counts. This rearrangement joins TRBV5-1 to TRBJ2-4; 8 bases are shared with TRBD1. The trim removed 3 bases at V and 0 bases at J, leaving 5 bases unmatched. There are 16 residues in the CDR3. Germline loops: CDR1 SGHRS, CDR2 YFSETQ. The CDR3 sequence is CASSSGQVRAKNIQYF. The CDR3, as DNA: TGCGCCAGCAGCTCGGGACAGGTCAGAGCCAAAAACATTCAGTACTTC.

The rearrangement uses TRBV2 and TRBJ1-2; 9 positions match TRBD1. The CDR3 is 13 residues long. V was pared by 7 bases and J by 2 bases, with 2 bases of the junction left unmatched. The germline V gene encodes CDR1 SNHLY and CDR2 FYNNEI. CDR3 loop: CASTGTGNYGYTF. CDR3 DNA sequence: TGTGCCAGCACAGGGACAGGGAACTATGGCTACACCTTC.

V gene TRBV7-8 combines with J gene TRBJ2-5, with 7 positions matching TRBD1. V lost 5 bases and J lost 3; bases outside the gene matches: 3. This CDR3 region has 13 residues. CDR1 SGHVS and CDR2 FQNEAQ come from the germline V gene. Written as DNA, the CDR3 is TGTGCCAGCAGCGAGGGACAGAAAGAGACCCAGTACTTC. Translation: CASSEGQKETQYF.

This rearrangement joins TRBV5-1 to TRBJ2-5; 7 nucleotides align to TRBD2. The CDR3 contains 15 residues. Losses at the gene ends were 4 bases for V and 2 bases for J; bases not matched to a gene: 8. Germline values: CDR1 SGHRS, CDR2 YFSETQ. CDR3 region: CASSPGGGWQETQYF. The CDR3 region has the DNA TGCGCCAGCAGCCCCGGCGGGGGATGGCAAGAGACCCAGTACTTC.

The gene calls are TRBV18 and TRBJ2-7; 8 bases are a match to TRBD2. The CDR3 has 15 amino acids. In germline, CDR1 is KGHSH, CDR2 LQKENI. After removal of 6 bases from V and 3 bases from J, the junction contained 10 bases not matched to a gene. The CDR3: CASSLQNSGNYEQYF. The CDR3 nucleotides are TGTGCCAGCTCCCTCCAAAATAGCGGGAACTACGAGCAGTACTTC.

This sequence joins TRBV5-8 and TRBJ2-3; D may be TRBD2 (5 bases). The CDR3 consists of 15 residues. Germline V gene lookup returns CDR1 SGHTS and CDR2 YDEGEE. Trimming removed 0 bases at V and 4 bases at J, with 12 bases between. The CDR3 DNA is TGTGCCAGCAGCTTGGCCGGGCTAGCCGCAGATACGCAGTATTTT. This translates into CASSLAGLAADTQYF. The complete variable domain, with remaining parts taken from reference TRBV5-8 and TRBJ2-3, reads EAGVTQSPTHLIKTRGQQATLRCSPISGHTSVYWYQQALGLGLQFLLWYDEGEERNRGNFPPRFSGRQFPNYSSELNVNALELEDSALYLCASSLAGLAADTQYFGPGTRLTVL.

This clone was detected only a few times. The V and J genes are TRBV7-9 and TRBJ2-2, with D possibly matching TRBD2 (6 bases). V lost 5 bases and J lost 5, with 21 bases in between. This CDR3 comprises 17 residues. The germline V gene encodes CDR1 SEHNR and CDR2 FQNEAQ (reference sequence). The CDR3 protein is CASSLMRAGRWTGELFF. CDR3 DNA sequence: TGTGCCAGCAGCCTTATGAGGGCGGGGCGTTGGACCGGGGAGCTGTTTTTT.

The CDR3 DNA is TGTGCCAGCAGCTTAGTGTCGGCAGGGGCCTACGAGCAGTACTTC. It translates to CASSLVSAGAYEQYF. The chain is built from TRBV7-8 and TRBJ2-7; possible D gene TRBD1, 6 bases. CDR1 is SGHVS, CDR2 FQNEAQ, per germline. The CDR3 consists of 15 residues. V dropped 1 base and J dropped 2 bases, with 12 bases sitting between them.

This clone was picked up a small number of times. This chain connects TRBV6-5 to TRBJ2-7; D not resolved. In germline, CDR1 is MNHEY, CDR2 SVGAGI. The CDR3 has 15 residues. Trimming left V 2 bases short and J 6 bases short, with 17 bases between. The CDR3 DNA reads as TGTGCCAGCAGTTACACCTCGCAAGTAGAACGCGAGCAGTACTTC. It codes for CASSYTSQVEREQYF.

In the case of this clone: Other DNA sequences in this specimen translate into the identical CDR3. The J gene is TRBJ1-6, the V gene TRBV10-3; D is undetermined. Germline values: CDR1 ENHRY, CDR2 SYGVKD. The germline V and J ends were trimmed by 3 bases and 0 bases, with 9 bases remaining between them. The CDR3 totals 16 residues. The CDR3 protein is CAISDVLSSYNSPLHF. The CDR3 nucleotides are TGTGCCATCAGTGATGTACTGAGCTCCTATAATTCACCCCTCCACTTT.

J is TRBJ1-5 and V is TRBV6-6; a possible D gene is TRBD1 (6 bases). CDR3 length equals 13 residues. V was trimmed by 3 bases and J by 6 bases, leaving 9 bases between them. CDR1 and CDR2 from the germline V gene are MNHNY and SVGAGI (reference sequence). Here the CDR3 DNA reads TGTGCCAGCAGTTATGGGACAAGTCAGCCCCAGCATTTT. Residues: CASSYGTSQPQHF.